The 23 T cell receptor beta chains presented below share a single source sample, sequenced in a study of cytomegalovirus exposure and HLA in healthy donors. The PCR contained 60 Vbeta and 13 Jbeta primers. Only in-frame clones appear in the TCRdb table, and some are missing; sequencing was by immunoSEQ multiplex PCR. The sample yields 150,000 to 200,000 clones, about 80% seen once. Specimen: PBMCs. These receptors came from a man aged 45-65 years in good health and CMV-seropositive.

The CDR3 reads CASSLGQGSGELFF. CDR3 DNA sequence: TGCGCCAGCAGCTTGGGTCAGGGGTCCGGGGAGCTGTTTTTT. The V call is TRBV5-1, the J call TRBJ2-2, with a possible D match to TRBD1 (6 bases). The V gene lost 0 bases and the J gene lost 6 bases, with 9 bases spanning the gap. The CDR3 has 14 amino acids. Germline CDR1 reads SGHRS; CDR2 reads YFSETQ.

J is TRBJ1-1 and V is TRBV18, with 7 bases matching TRBD1. Germline V gene data show CDR1 as KGHSH and CDR2 as LQKENI. This CDR3 region has 16 residues. Germline trimming cut 2 bases from V and 0 bases from J; bases unmatched to any gene: 6. CDR3 region: CASSPENRGLNTEAFF. The CDR3, as DNA: TGTGCCAGCTCACCAGAGAACAGGGGCCTGAACACTGAAGCTTTCTTT. Using reference TRBV18 and TRBJ1-1 for the parts outside the CDR3, the full variable domain is NAGVMQNPRHLVRRRGQEARLRCSPMKGHSHVYWYRQLPEEGLKFMVYLQKENIIDESGMPKERFSAEFPKEGPSILRIQQVVRGDSAAYFCASSPENRGLNTEAFFGQGTRLTVV.

This rearrangement joins TRBV5-4 to TRBJ2-7; 11 nucleotides line up with TRBD1. Germline V gene lookup returns CDR1 SGHNT and CDR2 YYREEE (reference sequence). The V gene end was trimmed by 4 bases and the J gene end by 4 bases; junction bases not matched to a gene: 4. This CDR3 is 14 amino acids long. CDR3 sequence (DNA): TGTGCCAGCAGCCCTGGACAGGGGGCGTACGAGCAGTACTTC. Its translation is CASSPGQGAYEQYF.

The chain is built from TRBV2 and TRBJ1-6; TRBD1 is a possible D gene (5 bases). Germline CDR1 reads SNHLY; CDR2 reads FYNNEI. Trimming removed 5 bases from V and 6 bases from J, with 11 bases in between. This CDR3 is 14 amino acids long. CDR3 region: CASSTGQFNSPLHF. For the CDR3, the DNA is TGTGCCAGCAGTACCGGACAATTTAATTCACCCCTCCACTTT.

This clone occurred a few times. The chain uses TRBV7-9 and TRBJ2-7; D is perhaps TRBD2 (7 bases). Between the trimmed V and J ends, which lost 1 base and 4 bases, there was a span of 14 bases. Germline V gene data show CDR1 as SEHNR and CDR2 as FQNEAQ (reference sequence). The CDR3 runs to 15 residues. The CDR3, as DNA: TGTGCCAGCAGCTTAGTGTGGGGGGGCCGATACGAGCAGTACTTC. Protein: CASSLVWGGRYEQYF. Complete variable domain (other parts from reference TRBV7-9 and TRBJ2-7): DTGVSQNPRHKITKRGQNVTFRCDPISEHNRLYWYRQTLGQGPEFLTYFQNEAQLEKSRLLSDRFSAERPKGSFSTLEIQRTEQGDSAMYLCASSLVWGGRYEQYFGPGTRLTVT.

The chain uses TRBV2 and TRBJ1-5, with 8 bases that match TRBD1. The CDR3 sequence is 16 residues long. V lost 6 bases, J lost 2 bases, and 9 bases stayed unmatched. Germline loops: CDR1 SNHLY, CDR2 FYNNEI. The CDR3 sequence is CASREWTGQGNQPQHF. The CDR3 DNA reads as TGTGCCAGCAGGGAATGGACGGGACAGGGCAATCAGCCCCAGCATTTT.

The chain recombines TRBV5-4 with TRBJ2-5; 9 bases fit TRBD1. Germline V lookup: CDR1 SGHNT, CDR2 YYREEE (reference sequence). Unmatched junction bases numbered 5, after V lost 3 bases and J lost 5 bases. This CDR3 is built from 14 residues. The CDR3: CASSSKGQGETQYF. DNA for the CDR3: TGTGCCAGCAGCTCCAAAGGACAGGGGGAGACCCAGTACTTC.

This sequence joins TRBV7-2 and TRBJ2-7; 7 bases map to TRBD2. V dropped 5 bases and J dropped 6; count of bases not matched to a gene: 7. The CDR3 consists of 13 residues. The germline CDR1 and CDR2 sequences are SGHTA and FQGNSA. CDR3 DNA: TGTGCCAGCAGCACCTACACTAGCGTCGAGCAGTACTTC. Translated, it gives CASSTYTSVEQYF.

The genes are TRBV28 and TRBJ1-1, with 9 bases matching TRBD1. CDR3 length equals 15 residues. The trim removed 8 bases at V and 5 bases at J, leaving 12 bases unmatched. Germline V lookup: CDR1 MDHEN, CDR2 SYDVKM. The CDR3 DNA reads as TGTGCCAGCTCCCAGACCCCGACAGGGGGTACTGAAGCTTTCTTT. Residues: CASSQTPTGGTEAFF.

This clone was seen only once. The rearrangement joins TRBV4-3 to TRBJ2-2; D ambiguous. V lost 0 bases and J 7 bases, leaving 9 bases between the germline ends. CDR1 is LGHNA and CDR2 is YSLEER in the germline V gene. There are 14 residues in the CDR3. The DNA of the CDR3 is TGCGCCAGCAGCCAAGAGTCTGTCGGCGGGGAGCTGTTTTTT. This codes for CASSQESVGGELFF.

The chain has TRBV6-6 and TRBJ2-3; a weak D match, TRBD2 (7 bases). Per the germline V gene, CDR1 is MNHNY and CDR2 is SVGAGI (reference sequence). The ends were cut back, 2 bases at V and 5 bases at J, with 11 bases in the middle. The CDR3 runs 14 residues. This chain's CDR3 is CASSYEGGGDTQYF. In nucleotides, the CDR3 is TGTGCCAGCAGTTACGAGGGGGGGGGAGATACGCAGTATTTT.

This clone occurred a few times. The chain uses TRBV6-5 and TRBJ1-2, with TRBD1 matching 7 bases. Germline V gene lookup returns CDR1 MNHEY and CDR2 SVGAGI. The CDR3 totals 15 residues. Losses at the gene ends were 6 bases for V and 5 bases for J; bases not matched to a gene: 12. CDR3 loop: CASRNQGGARYGYTF. CDR3 sequence (DNA): TGTGCCAGCAGAAATCAAGGGGGCGCTAGGTATGGCTACACCTTC.

A few counts support this clone. In DNA form, the CDR3 reads TGTGCCAGCAGCCAGGGACTATCCCAAGAGACCCAGTACTTC. Translation: CASSQGLSQETQYF. The rearrangement uses TRBV4-2 and TRBJ2-5; 7 bases agree with TRBD2. Germline CDR1 and CDR2: LGHNA and YNFKEQ. The CDR3 loop spans 14 amino acids. With 3 bases clipped from V and 1 base from J, the junction kept 2 bases outside the gene matches.

This clone was detected once. The chain recombines TRBV28 with TRBJ2-5; 7 nucleotides match TRBD1. The CDR3 extends over 15 amino acids. Germline CDR1 reads MDHEN; CDR2 reads SYDVKM. The V gene end was trimmed by 5 bases and the J gene end by 3 bases; junction bases not matched to a gene: 9. The DNA for the CDR3 is TGTGCCAGCAGTCCTGGACAGGCCCGGAAAGAGACCCAGTACTTC. Its translation: CASSPGQARKETQYF.

V usage is TRBV6-1 and J usage is TRBJ1-2; a weak D match, TRBD1 (6 bases). Per the germline V gene, CDR1 is MNHNS and CDR2 is SASEGT. Trimming stripped 2 bases from V and 6 bases from J, with 13 bases between. The CDR3 consists of 14 residues. Here the CDR3 DNA reads TGTGCCAGCAGTGAAATGATGGCAGGGGATGGCTACACCTTC. This gives the protein CASSEMMAGDGYTF.

The chain has TRBV10-3 and TRBJ1-5, with 8 bases that match TRBD1. Germline V gene sequence: CDR1 ENHRY, CDR2 SYGVKD. This CDR3 spans 15 amino acids. The trim removed 3 bases at V and 11 bases at J, leaving 12 bases unmatched. The CDR3 region has the DNA TGTGCCATCAGTGAATCGACAGGGGTAGGGGTGGCCCAGCATTTT. Protein product: CAISESTGVGVAQHF.

Only a few counts were recorded for this clone. This sequence joins TRBV5-1 and TRBJ1-3; possibly TRBD1 for D (5 bases). Trimming left V 0 bases short and J 0 bases short, with 7 bases between. Germline V gene lookup returns CDR1 SGHRS and CDR2 YFSETQ. The CDR3 loop spans 15 amino acids. DNA for the CDR3: TGCGCCAGCAGCTTGGAGGGGAACTCTGGAAACACCATATATTTT. It codes for CASSLEGNSGNTIYF.

The rearrangement uses TRBV6-1 and TRBJ1-2; 10 nucleotides agree with TRBD1. The ends lost 2 bases at V and 5 bases at J; junction bases unmatched: 5. The length of the CDR3 is 15 residues. The germline V gene has CDR1 MNHNS and CDR2 SASEGT. CDR3 region: CASSEPGQGKYGYTF. The CDR3 DNA follows: TGTGCCAGCAGTGAACCGGGACAGGGGAAGTATGGCTACACCTTC.

V gene TRBV5-6 combines with J gene TRBJ1-2, with 7 bases aligning to TRBD1. V shed 5 bases and J 7 bases; nucleotides not matched to a gene: 11. CDR3 size: 14 residues. Germline values: CDR1 SGHDT, CDR2 YYEEEE. The chain's CDR3 is CASSLNRGAGGYTF. The DNA for the CDR3 is TGTGCCAGCAGTTTAAACAGGGGAGCGGGTGGCTACACCTTC.

This chain links TRBV18 with TRBJ2-2; TRBD1 matches 8 bases. The V gene's germline CDR1 is KGHSH and CDR2 LQKENI. V shed 1 base and J 6 bases; nucleotides not matched to a gene: 13. CDR3 length: 18 amino acids. CDR3 loop: CASSPRDRGGRGAGELFF. The CDR3 bases are TGTGCCAGCTCACCACGTGACAGGGGCGGAAGAGGGGCCGGGGAGCTGTTTTTT.

J is TRBJ1-2 and V is TRBV27, with 9 bases fitting TRBD1. The CDR3 is made up of 15 amino acids. J gave up 1 base and V 5 bases, and 5 bases lay outside the gene matches. Germline V gives CDR1 MNHEY, CDR2 SMNVEV (reference sequence). The CDR3 region has the DNA TGTGCCAGCAGTCCCGGACAGGGGTATAACTATGGCTACACCTTC. It codes for CASSPGQGYNYGYTF.

This clone has a single count. The rearrangement links TRBV7-2 to TRBJ2-3; no definite D call. The CDR3 sequence is 12 residues long. The V gene lost 4 bases and the J gene lost 8 bases, with 10 bases spanning the gap. Germline CDR1 is SGHTA and CDR2 is FQGNSA. The CDR3 loop is CASSSQSPTQYF. Written as DNA, the CDR3 is TGTGCCAGCAGCTCCCAAAGCCCTACGCAGTATTTT.

The rearrangement links TRBV5-5 to TRBJ1-6, with D hard to call. Trimming stripped 4 bases from V and 7 bases from J, with 15 bases between. The CDR3 runs to 15 residues. The germline gives CDR1 SGHKS, CDR2 YYEKEE (reference sequence). As DNA, the CDR3 is TGTGCCAGCAGCGCGAGGGAGGGTCCCAATTCACCCCTCCACTTT. Its protein is CASSAREGPNSPLHF.